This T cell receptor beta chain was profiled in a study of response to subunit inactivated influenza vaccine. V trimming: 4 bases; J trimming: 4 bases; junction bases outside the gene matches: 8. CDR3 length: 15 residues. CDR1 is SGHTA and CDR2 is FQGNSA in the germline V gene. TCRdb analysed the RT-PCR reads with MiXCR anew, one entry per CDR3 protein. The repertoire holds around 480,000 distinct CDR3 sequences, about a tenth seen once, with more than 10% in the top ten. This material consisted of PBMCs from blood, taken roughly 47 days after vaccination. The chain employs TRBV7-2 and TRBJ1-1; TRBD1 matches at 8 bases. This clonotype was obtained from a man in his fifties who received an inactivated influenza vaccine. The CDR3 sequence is CASSSKTGVTTEAFF. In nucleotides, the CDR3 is TGTGCCAGCAGCTCTAAGACAGGGGTTACCACTGAAGCTTTCTTT. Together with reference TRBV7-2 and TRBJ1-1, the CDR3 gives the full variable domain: GAGVSQSPSNKVTEKGKDVELRCDPISGHTALYWYRQSLGQGLEFLIYFQGNSAPDKSGLPSDRFSAERTGGSVSTLTIQRTQQEDSAVYLCASSSKTGVTTEAFFGQGTRLTVV.